This entry lists 30 T cell receptor beta chains sequenced from one sample in a study of T cells in Graves' hyperthyroidism and ophthalmopathy (dated by TCRdb to between 2019 and 2020). Libraries were constructed by multiplex PCR. Sequencing instrument: Illumina HiSeq 2000. The TCR beta CDR3 regions were amplified from RNA transcripts. For the first round of RT-PCR on the TCR CDR3, the HTBI primer set was used together with the Qiagen OneStep RT-PCR kit. TCRdb ran its own pipeline on the public reads, namely fastp trimming at Q25 and MiXCR clone calling, and kept in-frame beta chains. Each entry merges the rows of one CDR3 protein and shows their most common DNA and genes. The sample profile shows over 350,000 distinct CDR3 sequences; about 14% of them were found once. In total, the top ten clones hold less than 15% of the sample. Sequences were obtained from blood. These receptors originate from a man aged 18 to 30 with Graves' ophthalmopathy.

This clonotype was detected many times. This chain joins TRBV5-1 and TRBJ2-1, with D unclear. This CDR3 is 14 amino acids long. CDR1 is SGHRS and CDR2 is YFSETQ in the germline V gene. V was cut by 2 bases and J by 4 bases, with 10 bases left in between. The CDR3 here is CASSFPTEYNEQFF. CDR3 nucleotide sequence: TGCGCCAGCAGCTTTCCCACGGAGTACAATGAGCAGTTCTTC.

The rearrangement uses TRBV12-3 or TRBV12-4 and TRBJ2-7; 8 bases are a match to TRBD2. V trimming: 5 bases; J trimming: 3 bases; junction bases outside the gene matches: 9. The CDR3 sequence is 15 residues long. Here the CDR3 reads CASSIRARGGYEQYF. CDR3 DNA sequence: TGTGCCAGCAGTATTAGGGCCCGGGGGGGCTACGAGCAGTACTTC.

The sample holds many counts of this clonotype. The genes are TRBV4-1 and TRBJ2-5, with a tentative D call TRBD2 (6 bases). The CDR3 totals 15 residues. Per the germline V gene, CDR1 is MGHRA and CDR2 is YSYEKL. V was clipped by 0 bases and J by 2 bases, with 10 bases between them. The CDR3 here is CASSQDRRGQETQYF. CDR3 DNA: TGCGCCAGCAGCCAAGATAGGCGGGGACAAGAGACCCAGTACTTC.

CDR3 region: CASSSLADLSYEQYF. CDR3 coding DNA: TGTGCCAGCAGCTCCCTAGCGGACCTCTCCTACGAGCAGTACTTC. The chain couples TRBV13 to TRBJ2-7; TRBD2 matches at 7 bases. The CDR3 has 15 residues. V trimming: 4 bases; J trimming: 0 bases; junction bases outside the gene matches: 6. Germline assignment: CDR1 PRHDT and CDR2 FYEKMQ (reference sequence).

This clonotype was picked up many times. This chain joins TRBV7-8 and TRBJ2-7; 9 bases line up with TRBD2. The CDR3 spans 19 residues. Per germline, CDR1 SGHVS and CDR2 FQNEAQ. The trim removed 1 base at V and 4 bases at J, leaving 17 bases unmatched. CDR3 DNA: TGTGCCAGCAGCTTAGATATCCCACGCGCGGCTAGCGGGAAGTACGAGCAGTACTTC. This translates into CASSLDIPRAASGKYEQYF.

This chain connects TRBV3-1 to TRBJ1-1, with a possible D match to TRBD1 (5 bases). Deletions cut 8 bases from V and 8 bases from J, with 9 bases between. The CDR3 has 10 amino acids. The germline gives CDR1 LGHDT, CDR2 YNNKEL (reference sequence). The CDR3 DNA is TGTGCCAGCGGGGACCCAGAAGCTTTCTTT. Translated: CASGDPEAFF.

On this clonotype itself: One end of the junction fails to match germline, which may point to a read error. The chain couples TRBV2 to TRBJ2-5; possibly TRBD1 or TRBD2 for D (8 bases each). The CDR3 extends over 11 amino acids. Per germline, CDR1 SNHLY and CDR2 FYNNEI. The CDR3 region is CASTGGDRLNF. The CDR3 DNA is TGTGCCAGCACCGGGGGGGACAGGCTAAACTTC.

This clonotype was recorded a few times. The chain recombines TRBV7-9 with TRBJ2-3, with 7 nucleotides matching TRBD2. Germline CDR1 reads SEHNR; CDR2 reads FQNEAQ (reference sequence). Trimming cost V 5 bases and J 2 bases; bases outside gene matches: 13. The CDR3 totals 17 residues. CDR3 nucleotide sequence: TGTGCCAGCAGCCCCGGGACTAACCAAATACCCACAGATACGCAGTATTTT. Its protein product is CASSPGTNQIPTDTQYF. Looking up the rest from reference TRBV7-9 and TRBJ2-3 gives the full variable domain: DTGVSQNPRHKITKRGQNVTFRCDPISEHNRLYWYRQTLGQGPEFLTYFQNEAQLEKSRLLSDRFSAERPKGSFSTLEIQRTEQGDSAMYLCASSPGTNQIPTDTQYFGPGTRLTVL.

This clonotype was recorded many times. The gene calls are TRBV24-1 and TRBJ2-5; TRBD1 is a possible D gene (8 bases). This CDR3 comprises 15 residues. The V end was cut by 2 bases, the J end by 2 bases, with 11 bases between. CDR1 is KGHDR, CDR2 SFDVKD, per germline. The CDR3 loop is CATSDYRGGQETQYF. The CDR3 DNA reads TGTGCCACCAGTGATTACAGGGGGGGTCAAGAGACCCAGTACTTC.

This clonotype has a count of ten or more. The CDR3: CASTALTSGSYNEQFF. The CDR3 DNA follows: TGTGCCAGCACCGCCTTAACTAGCGGTTCCTACAATGAGCAGTTCTTC. This chain links TRBV7-9 with TRBJ2-1; TRBD2 agrees at 8 bases. CDR3 length equals 16 residues. CDR1 and CDR2 (germline): SEHNR, FQNEAQ (reference sequence). After removal of 7 bases from V and 1 base from J, the junction contained 9 bases not matched to a gene.

This clonotype has just a few counts. The V call is TRBV6-1, the J call TRBJ2-2, with a tentative D call TRBD1 (6 bases). This CDR3 has 17 residues. Trimming removed 6 bases at V and 0 bases at J, with 17 bases between. Germline assignment: CDR1 MNHNS and CDR2 SASEGT. The CDR3 sequence is CASRVDPGTPNTGELFF. In nucleotides, the CDR3 is TGTGCCAGCAGAGTCGACCCCGGGACACCGAACACCGGGGAGCTGTTTTTT.

This clonotype was detected only a few times. CDR3 in amino acids: CASSVGGRDTQFF. The CDR3 DNA sequence: TGTGCCAGCAGCGTCGGGGGGCGGGATACGCAGTTCTTC. The chain employs TRBV9 and TRBJ2-1; tentatively, D is TRBD2 (7 bases). Germline values: CDR1 SGDLS, CDR2 YYNGEE. The CDR3 runs 13 residues. The V gene lost 2 bases and the J gene lost 12 bases, with 15 bases spanning the gap.

This clonotype showed up many times. The chain links TRBV7-8 to TRBJ1-6, with 8 positions matching TRBD1. The CDR3 runs to 17 residues. Germline trimming cut 5 bases from V and 10 bases from J; bases unmatched to any gene: 16. Looked up from germline, CDR1 is SGHVS and CDR2 is FQNEAQ. CDR3 protein: CASSTQPRTGKVSPLHF. DNA for the CDR3: TGTGCCAGCAGCACCCAACCGAGGACAGGGAAGGTGTCACCCCTCCACTTT.

This clonotype was recorded at least ten times. The chain joins TRBV3-1 to TRBJ1-5; D is unclear. The V end was cut by 1 base, the J end by 2 bases, with 9 bases between. The CDR3 spans 15 residues. Germline CDR1 reads LGHDT; CDR2 reads YNNKEL (reference sequence). CDR3 sequence reads: CASSQGVYGNQPQHF. Here the CDR3 DNA reads TGTGCCAGCAGCCAAGGGGTCTACGGCAATCAGCCCCAGCATTTT.

There are many counts of this clonotype. As DNA, the CDR3 is TGTGCCATCAGTTCAAGCTATACGCAGTTCTTC. Its translation: CAISSSYTQFF. The chain links TRBV10-3 to TRBJ2-1; the D is unclear. Per the germline V gene, CDR1 is ENHRY and CDR2 is SYGVKD. V was cut by 5 bases and J by 12 bases, with 11 bases left in between. This CDR3 comprises 11 residues.

At least ten counts were recorded for this clonotype. The chain links TRBV2 to TRBJ1-1, with TRBD1 as a possible D gene (6 bases). Germline CDR1 is SNHLY and CDR2 is FYNNEI. V gave up 2 bases and J gave up 11 bases, with 12 bases separating them. The CDR3 is made up of 12 amino acids. This CDR3 reads CASSERSGAAFF. CDR3 bases: TGTGCCAGCAGTGAACGGTCAGGGGCGGCTTTCTTT. The variable domain in full, with the rest retrieved from reference TRBV2 and TRBJ1-1, is EPEVTQTPSHQVTQMGQEVILRCVPISNHLYFYWYRQILGQKVEFLVSFYNNEISEKSEIFDDQFSVERPDGSNFTLKIRSTKLEDSAMYFCASSERSGAAFFGQGTRLTVV.

Ten or more counts support this clonotype. The chain joins TRBV14 to TRBJ2-1, with D perhaps TRBD2 (5 bases). V lost 6 bases and J lost 2, with 14 bases in between. This CDR3 comprises 15 residues. Germline CDR1 SGHDN, CDR2 FVKESK. This CDR3 is CASRKGREPYNEQFF. As DNA, the CDR3 is TGTGCCAGCAGGAAAGGACGGGAACCCTACAATGAGCAGTTCTTC.

This clonotype was picked up many times. A read error may produce the germline difference seen at one junction end. The chain has TRBV7-7 and TRBJ2-7, with 8 bases fitting TRBD2. CDR3 size: 16 residues. Looked up from germline, CDR1 is SSHAT and CDR2 is FNYEAQ (reference sequence). In DNA, the CDR3 is TGTGCTAGCAGCCGAACCGGGACTAGTGACCTCTACGAGCAGTACTTC. It yields the protein CASSRTGTSDLYEQYF.

This clonotype was recorded at least ten times. The chain has TRBV10-3 and TRBJ2-7; 12 bases fit TRBD1. V was pared by 11 bases and J by 3 bases, with 14 bases of the junction left unmatched. CDR1 ENHRY and CDR2 SYGVKD come from the germline V gene. The CDR3 covers 16 residues. CDR3 loop: CAAAGTGGAKSYEQYF. CDR3 sequence (DNA): TGTGCCGCGGCGGGGACAGGGGGCGCGAAAAGCTACGAGCAGTACTTC.

This clonotype was recorded many times. V usage is TRBV2 and J usage is TRBJ1-6; a weak D match, TRBD1 (5 bases). CDR3 length: 15 residues. Deletions cut 2 bases from V and 7 bases from J, with 12 bases between. Looked up from germline, CDR1 is SNHLY and CDR2 is FYNNEI. In DNA, the CDR3 is TGTGCCAGCAGTGAAATTCGACAGCCCAATTCACCCCTCCACTTT. Residues: CASSEIRQPNSPLHF. Looking up the rest from reference TRBV2 and TRBJ1-6 gives the full variable domain: EPEVTQTPSHQVTQMGQEVILRCVPISNHLYFYWYRQILGQKVEFLVSFYNNEISEKSEIFDDQFSVERPDGSNFTLKIRSTKLEDSAMYFCASSEIRQPNSPLHFGNGTRLTVT.

The rearrangement links TRBV20-1 to TRBJ2-1, with TRBD2 matching 10 bases. The V gene's germline CDR1 is DFQATT and CDR2 SNEGSKA (reference sequence). The CDR3 is 14 amino acids. Trimming removed 2 bases from V and 8 bases from J; junction bases left unmatched: 6. The CDR3 DNA reads TGCAGTGCTAGACTAGCGGGGGATTTTTATGAGCAGTTCTTC. Translated, it gives CSARLAGDFYEQFF.

Ten or more counts support this clonotype. This chain links TRBV7-2 with TRBJ2-1; TRBD1 might be the D (5 bases). Germline assignment: CDR1 SGHTA and CDR2 FQGNSA. The germline V and J ends were trimmed by 2 bases and 4 bases, with 12 bases remaining between them. This CDR3 has 15 amino acids. CDR3 loop: CASSLNQGFYNEQFF. CDR3 nucleotide sequence: TGTGCCAGCAGCTTAAACCAGGGTTTTTACAATGAGCAGTTCTTC. Supplemented by reference TRBV7-2 and TRBJ2-1, the full variable domain reads GAGVSQSPSNKVTEKGKDVELRCDPISGHTALYWYRQSLGQGLEFLIYFQGNSAPDKSGLPSDRFSAERTGGSVSTLTIQRTQQEDSAVYLCASSLNQGFYNEQFFGPGTRLTVL.

The CDR3 bases are TGTGCCAGCAGTGATCTAGCGGGGGGGCCAGGGGGCACCGGGGAGCTGTTTTTT. This translates into CASSDLAGGPGGTGELFF. J is TRBJ2-2 and V is TRBV6-1, with 12 bases identical to TRBD2. The V gene end was trimmed by 3 bases and the J gene end by 4 bases; junction bases not matched to a gene: 9. Germline lookup yields CDR1 MNHNS and CDR2 SASEGT. This CDR3 is 18 amino acids long.

The chain couples TRBV16 to TRBJ2-7; D gene unclear. The CDR3 is made up of 12 amino acids. Germline CDR1 is KGHSY and CDR2 is FQNENV. V dropped 3 bases and J dropped 3 bases, with 6 bases sitting between them. In DNA, the CDR3 is TGTGCCAGCAGCCACTACCACTACGAGCAGTACTTC. This codes for CASSHYHYEQYF.

Points on this clonotype: With a much larger clone just one base away, this may be a read error. The chain has TRBV27 and TRBJ2-1; possibly TRBD1 for D (5 bases). The CDR3 contains 15 residues. Looked up from germline, CDR1 is MNHEY and CDR2 is SMNVEV (reference sequence). The CDR3 region is CASGLPGPGYNEQFF. The CDR3, as DNA: TGTGCCAGCGGTTTACCAGGGCCAGGATACAATGAGCAGTTCTTC.

V gene TRBV5-1 combines with J gene TRBJ1-1; maybe TRBD1 (6 bases). Germline CDR1 reads SGHRS; CDR2 reads YFSETQ. CDR3 size: 16 residues. The V gene lost 0 bases and the J gene lost 4 bases, with 16 bases spanning the gap. CDR3 sequence reads: CASSLDVAGGTTEAFF. The DNA for the CDR3 is TGCGCCAGCAGCTTGGATGTAGCGGGGGGCACCACTGAAGCTTTCTTT.

This clonotype was detected a few times. In DNA form, the CDR3 reads TGCGCCAGCAGTTCGGGACAGGGGGTCGAAAAACTGTTTTTT. Protein product: CASSSGQGVEKLFF. This sequence joins TRBV5-1 and TRBJ1-4; 11 bases match TRBD1. CDR1 and CDR2 (germline): SGHRS, YFSETQ. CDR3 length: 14 amino acids. Trimming took 5 bases from V and 8 from J; bases not matched to a gene: 5.

This clonotype was counted many times. The chain couples TRBV30 to TRBJ1-3; D is undetermined. The CDR3 covers 12 residues. CDR1 is GTSNPN and CDR2 is SVGIG in the germline V gene (reference sequence). V was clipped by 5 bases and J by 3 bases, with 8 bases between them. The CDR3 here is CAWAVYGNTIYF. CDR3 sequence (DNA): TGTGCCTGGGCAGTGTATGGAAACACCATATATTTT.

V usage is TRBV19 and J usage is TRBJ2-2; 9 nucleotides line up with TRBD2. The germline CDR1 and CDR2 sequences are LNHDA and SQIVND (reference sequence). With V trimmed by 4 bases and J by 5 bases, 11 bases remained unmatched. This CDR3 contains 17 residues. The CDR3 DNA sequence: TGTGCCAGTAGTAAATCGTTATTAGCGGGGGTAACCGGGGAGCTGTTTTTT. This sequence encodes CASSKSLLAGVTGELFF.

The chain uses TRBV15 and TRBJ2-1; 7 bases match TRBD2. Germline trimming cut 3 bases from V and 5 bases from J; bases unmatched to any gene: 16. The CDR3 totals 18 residues. The germline gives CDR1 LNHNV, CDR2 YYDKDF (reference sequence). This chain's CDR3 is CATSSLRGGRGINNEQFF. The CDR3 DNA follows: TGTGCCACCAGCAGCTTACGCGGGGGTCGCGGGATAAACAATGAGCAGTTCTTC. The full variable domain, its missing parts supplied by reference TRBV15 and TRBJ2-1, is DAMVIQNPRYQVTQFGKPVTLSCSQTLNHNVMYWYQQKSSQAPKLLFHYYDKDFNNEADTPDNFQSRRPNTSFCFLDIRSPGLGDTAMYLCATSSLRGGRGINNEQFFGPGTRLTVL.